A single sample is the source of the 8 T cell receptor beta chains below, sequenced in a study of cytomegalovirus exposure and HLA in healthy donors. PCR amplification relied on 60 Vbeta primers (plus 13 Jbeta primers). Profiling relied on immunoSEQ multiplex PCR, and the TCRdb table lists in-frame clones only, not all of them. The sample contains about 200,000 clones, 10% to 15% of which appear only once. The sequenced sample consisted of PBMCs. The receptors come from a man aged 45-60 years in good health and CMV-seropositive.

This clone occurred once. V gene TRBV7-9 combines with J gene TRBJ2-1; 16 nucleotides agree with TRBD2. The germline V gene encodes CDR1 SEHNR and CDR2 FQNEAQ (reference sequence). CDR3 length: 14 amino acids. The V gene end was trimmed by 11 bases and the J gene end by 8 bases; junction bases not matched to a gene: 6. CDR3 loop: CAGVGTSGGDEQFF. Here the CDR3 DNA reads TGTGCCGGGGTTGGGACTAGCGGGGGGGATGAGCAGTTCTTC. The full variable domain, in which reference TRBV7-9 and TRBJ2-1 provide the parts outside the CDR3, is DTGVSQNPRHKITKRGQNVTFRCDPISEHNRLYWYRQTLGQGPEFLTYFQNEAQLEKSRLLSDRFSAERPKGSFSTLEIQRTEQGDSAMYLCAGVGTSGGDEQFFGPGTRLTVL.

This clone was counted a few times. The chain links TRBV4-1 to TRBJ1-1; possible D gene TRBD1, 6 bases. Germline lookup yields CDR1 MGHRA and CDR2 YSYEKL. This CDR3 is 17 amino acids long. The V gene lost 0 bases and the J gene lost 1 base, with 15 bases spanning the gap. The CDR3 protein is CASSQDGGGGWNTEAFF. CDR3 in DNA: TGCGCCAGCAGCCAAGATGGAGGGGGGGGCTGGAACACTGAAGCTTTCTTT.

The rearrangement joins TRBV5-4 to TRBJ2-6; 7 bases line up with TRBD1. CDR3 length equals 16 residues. Germline CDR1 reads SGHNT; CDR2 reads YYREEE (reference sequence). The ends lost 0 bases at V and 4 bases at J; junction bases unmatched: 4. The CDR3 coding sequence is TGTGCCAGCAGCTTGGGACAGGGCCGGGGGGCCAACGTCCTGACTTTC. The encoded protein is CASSLGQGRGANVLTF.

J is TRBJ1-1 and V is TRBV14; D is unclear. Trimming left V 8 bases short and J 0 bases short, with 16 bases between. The CDR3 runs 15 residues. Germline CDR1 SGHDN, CDR2 FVKESK. For the CDR3, the DNA is TGTGCCAGCTCCCCGATGACGGGGATGAACACTGAAGCTTTCTTT. It encodes CASSPMTGMNTEAFF.

The chain carries TRBV28 and TRBJ1-1; 7 nucleotides align to TRBD1. V shed 6 bases, J shed 5 bases, and the junction held 15 bases outside the gene matches. This CDR3 region has 16 residues. Germline CDR1 reads MDHEN; CDR2 reads SYDVKM. This CDR3 is CASSSDRVTAGTEAFF. CDR3 nucleotide sequence: TGTGCCAGCAGCTCCGACAGGGTAACGGCGGGAACTGAAGCTTTCTTT.

This clone was counted only a few times. This chain links TRBV12-5 with TRBJ1-3, with D perhaps TRBD1 (6 bases). Between the trimmed V and J ends, which lost 6 bases and 16 bases, there was a span of 19 bases. Germline V CDR1 and CDR2: LGHNT, FRNRAP. The CDR3 extends over 12 amino acids. The CDR3 loop is CASGREGGDRYF. The CDR3 coding sequence is TGTGCTAGTGGCAGGGAAGGGGGGGATAGGTATTTT.

This clone was seen more than once but under ten times. The chain carries TRBV13 and TRBJ1-1; perhaps TRBD1 as D (6 bases). The V gene's germline CDR1 is PRHDT and CDR2 FYEKMQ (reference sequence). Trimming cost V 5 bases and J 4 bases, with 17 bases left between them. The CDR3 covers 15 residues. CDR3 nucleotides: TGTGCCAGCAGCCGCGACATGGCAGGGGTCACTGAAGCTTTCTTT. Translating it yields CASSRDMAGVTEAFF.

The J gene is TRBJ1-6, the V gene TRBV15; D not resolved. This CDR3 is 13 amino acids long. The ends were cut back, 0 bases at V and 15 bases at J, with 12 bases in the middle. Germline CDR1 LNHNV, CDR2 YYDKDF (reference sequence). CDR3 coding DNA: TGTGCCACCAGCAGAGATCCCGTTTCAGTCCTCCACTTT. Translated, it gives CATSRDPVSVLHF.